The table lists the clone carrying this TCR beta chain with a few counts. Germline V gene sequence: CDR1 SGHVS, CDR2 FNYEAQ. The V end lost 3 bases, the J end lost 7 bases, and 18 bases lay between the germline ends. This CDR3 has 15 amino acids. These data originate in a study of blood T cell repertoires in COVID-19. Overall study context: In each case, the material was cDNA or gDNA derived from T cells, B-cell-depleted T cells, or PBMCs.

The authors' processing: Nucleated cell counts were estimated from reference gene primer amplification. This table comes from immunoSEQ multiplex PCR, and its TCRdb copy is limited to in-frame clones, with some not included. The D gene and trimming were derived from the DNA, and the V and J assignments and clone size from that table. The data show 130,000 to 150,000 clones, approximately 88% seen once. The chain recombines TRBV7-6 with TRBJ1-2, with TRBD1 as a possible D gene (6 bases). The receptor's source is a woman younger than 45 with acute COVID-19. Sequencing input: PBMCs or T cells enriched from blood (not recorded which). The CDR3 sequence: CASSLTGDERAGYTF. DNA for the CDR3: TGTGCCAGCAGCTTGACAGGTGATGAGAGGGCTGGCTACACCTTC.